This paragraph reports one TCR beta chain. This record comes from a study of blood T cells in healthy people across ages. Germline assignment: CDR1 DFQATT and CDR2 SNEGSKA (reference sequence). The CDR3 spans 13 residues. Germline trimming cut 5 bases from V and 2 bases from J; bases unmatched to any gene: 1. Through a sample-barcoded 5' primer and a J-beta primer mix, a second PCR was run for roughly 6 to 12 cycles. From the 5' RACE reads, TCRdb called clonotypes with MiXCR, one entry per CDR3 protein. The profile shows roughly 900,000 distinct CDR3 sequences, under 30% of them singletons. Peripheral blood, about 9.3 milliliters per donor, was collected.

V and J are TRBV20-1 and TRBJ2-2; 8 bases are a match to TRBD1. The sequenced sample was blood. The TCR was taken from a woman over 75 in good health. The CDR3 reads CSAGQGNTGELFF. The CDR3 DNA reads as TGCAGTGCTGGACAGGGAAACACCGGGGAGCTGTTTTTT.